This T cell receptor (beta chain) was identified in a study of blood T cell repertoires in COVID-19. Study-wide background: Sources were T cells, B-cell-depleted T cells, or PBMCs; the material itself was cDNA or gDNA.

Trimming took off 10 bases at V and 5 bases at J, with 17 bases between the two ends. The CDR3 has 13 amino acids. Germline CDR1 is MNHNY and CDR2 is SVGAGI (reference sequence). How the authors handled the data: The assay estimated nucleated cells by amplifying reference gene primers. Method: immunoSEQ multiplex PCR; TCRdb's copy keeps in-frame clones and lacks some. That table is the source of V, J and clone size, and D and trimming were worked out from the DNA. The sample gives roughly 700,000 clones, 85% to 90% of which show up once; under 0.3% is in the top ten. The chain uses TRBV6-6 and TRBJ1-2; tentative D call: TRBD1 (6 bases). Sequenced: peripheral blood. This receptor was obtained from a woman aged 18-29 years with acute or convalescent COVID-19. CDR3 sequence: CATGLGGWYGYTF. CDR3 bases: TGTGCCACCGGACTAGGGGGTTGGTATGGCTACACCTTC.